This is a list of T cell receptor beta chains from one sample in a study of blood T cell repertoires in COVID-19. Libraries were prepared by immunoSEQ multiplex PCR; TCRdb keeps only in-frame clonotypes and omits some of them. The sample includes tens of thousands of clones, more than 75% seen only once; the top ten take around 20%. Input material: peripheral blood. The origin of the receptors is a man in his fifties or sixties with active or convalescent COVID-19. CDR3s include the opening cysteine and the closing phenylalanine or tryptophan. D genes are given only for firm matches. Not every row has a clone size; where given, it reads once, few, many or a size class.

length	D	J	size	V	DNA	CDR3
15	TRBD2	TRBJ2-7	.	TRBV6-5	TGTGCCAGCAGTCCCCCCCGAGCGGGGGCATACGAGCAGTACTTC	CASSPPRAGAYEQYF
16	TRBD1	TRBJ2-7	.	TRBV10-3	TGTGCCATCAGTGAAGGAGTCCCGGGACAGGGGAACGAGCAGTACTTC	CAISEGVPGQGNEQYF
16	.	TRBJ1-2	.	TRBV9	TGTGCCAGCAGCGTAGAGCCCCGTGGGGGGACGAAGGGCTACACCTTC	CASSVEPRGGTKGYTF
11	.	TRBJ1-1	.	TRBV9	TGTGCCAGCCCAACGGACACTGAAGCTTTCTTT	CASPTDTEAFF
14	TRBD1	TRBJ1-6	.	TRBV10-2	TGCGCCAGCAGTGAGAGACAGGGCTCTTCACCCCTCCACTTT	CASSERQGSSPLHF
16	TRBD2	TRBJ2-1	once	TRBV19	TGTGCCAGTAGTAAACCCCCTAGCGGAGGTAATAATGAGCAGTTCTTC	CASSKPPSGGNNEQFF
13	.	TRBJ2-3	.	TRBV24-1	TGTGCCACCAGTGATCCGAATCAGGATACGCAGTATTTT	CATSDPNQDTQYF
16	TRBD2	TRBJ2-2	once	TRBV19	TGTGCCAGTAGCCCACTAGCGGGAGTCGACACCGGGGAGCTGTTTTTT	CASSPLAGVDTGELFF
14	TRBD1	TRBJ1-5	.	TRBV5-8	TGTGCCAGCAGCAAGGGACAGGGAAATCAGCCCCAGCATTTT	CASSKGQGNQPQHF
13	.	TRBJ2-1	.	TRBV19	TGTGCCAGTAGTATCGCGGCCGGGAATGAGCAGTTCTTC	CASSIAAGNEQFF
13	TRBD2	TRBJ2-5	.	TRBV10-1	TGCGCCAGCAGCGCTAGCGGACAAGAGACCCAGTACTTC	CASSASGQETQYF
12	.	TRBJ1-1	.	TRBV6-5	TGTGCCAGCAGCCCACAGTGGACTGAAGCTTTCTTT	CASSPQWTEAFF
15	.	TRBJ1-1	.	TRBV13	TGTGCCAGCAGCTTATCACGGACAGTCAACACTGAAGCTTTCTTT	CASSLSRTVNTEAFF
14	.	TRBJ1-6	.	TRBV30	TGTGCCTGGAGACTGTTGGGTCGCGGTACACCCCTCCACTTT	CAWRLLGRGTPLHF
14	TRBD2	TRBJ2-7	.	TRBV14	TGTGCCAGCAGCCTGGCGGGAGGGCCGTACGAGCAGTACTTC	CASSLAGGPYEQYF
18	.	TRBJ2-5	once	TRBV21-1	TGTGCCAGCAGCAAAGGTGGGGGGGACGTAGCAATGGGAGAGACCCAGTACTTC	CASSKGGGDVAMGETQYF
15	TRBD2	TRBJ2-5	.	TRBV6-5	TGTGCCAGCAGGTCTGTAGCGGGAGAGTGGGAGACCCAGTACTTC	CASRSVAGEWETQYF
11	.	TRBJ2-1	.	TRBV6-5	TGTGCCAGCACCTCGCGCAATGAGCAGTTCTTC	CASTSRNEQFF
13	.	TRBJ1-2	.	TRBV5-1	TGCGCCAGCAGCTGGAAGGGGGACTATGGCTACACCTTC	CASSWKGDYGYTF
15	.	TRBJ2-7	few	TRBV2	TGTGCCAGCAGGGAGGGGCGGGGCCCCACTTACGAGCAGTACTTC	CASREGRGPTYEQYF
12	.	TRBJ1-1	.	TRBV2	TGTGCCAGCACCAGGGAGGGGACTGAAGCTTTCTTT	CASTREGTEAFF
14	TRBD1	TRBJ2-7	.	TRBV6-5	TGTGCCAGCAGTAGGGACAGGGCCGGCTCCGAGCAGTACTTC	CASSRDRAGSEQYF
15	.	TRBJ1-4	.	TRBV10-3	TGTGCCATCAGTGAGTCGGACAGCCTTAATGAAAAACTGTTTTTT	CAISESDSLNEKLFF
15	TRBD2	TRBJ2-2	.	TRBV30	TGTGCCTGGAGGCGGGGGACTCTTCAGGCCGGGGAGCTGTTTTTT	CAWRRGTLQAGELFF
15	TRBD2	TRBJ2-3	.	TRBV20-1	TGCAGTGCTAGTCCTAGCGGGAGAGTAACAGATACGCAGTATTTT	CSASPSGRVTDTQYF
15	TRBD1	TRBJ2-7	.	TRBV7-7	TGTGCCAGCAGCCTCGGGACAGGGGAAACCTACGAGCAGTACTTC	CASSLGTGETYEQYF
15	.	TRBJ1-5	once	TRBV28	TGTGCCAGCAGTATCTCCGGTACAGGCAATCAGCCCCAGCATTTT	CASSISGTGNQPQHF
13	.	TRBJ2-5	.	TRBV7-8	TGTGCCAGCAGCCCGACTAGGCAAGAGACCCAGTACTTC	CASSPTRQETQYF
15	.	TRBJ1-1	.	TRBV10-3	TGTGCCATGGGGTCTCGGGGGGGCGCGAACACTGAAGCTTTCTTT	CAMGSRGGANTEAFF
16	TRBD2	TRBJ2-5	few	TRBV2	TGTGCCAGCGAGACGGGACTAGCGGGACGACAGGAGACCCAGTACTTC	CASETGLAGRQETQYF
14	.	TRBJ1-1	.	TRBV11-2	TGTGCCAGCAGCTTAGGTTTAAGGAGCTTGAAGGCTTTCTTT	CASSLGLRSLKAFF
13	TRBD1	TRBJ2-7	.	TRBV7-3	TGTGCCAGCAGCGTCGGACAGGGGTACGAGCAGTACTTC	CASSVGQGYEQYF
16	TRBD1	TRBJ1-4	.	TRBV19	TGTGCCAGTAGTATCGGAGGGGGCGCAACTAATGAAAAACTGTTTTTT	CASSIGGGATNEKLFF
16	TRBD2	TRBJ2-5	.	TRBV5-1	TGCGCCAGCAGCTTGTCGCTGAGCGGGAGGGAAGAGACCCAGTACTTC	CASSLSLSGREETQYF
15	TRBD1	TRBJ1-1	many	TRBV7-9	TGTGCCAGCAGCTTAGCGGGACAGGGGAACACTGAAGCTTTCTTT	CASSLAGQGNTEAFF
13	.	TRBJ1-2	.	TRBV2	TGTGCCAGCATCCAGGGTCGGAGGGGACCCTACACCTTC	CASIQGRRGPYTF
15	.	TRBJ2-2	.	TRBV19	TGTGCCAGTAGGCCGGGACACTTAAACACCGGGGAGCTGTTTTTT	CASRPGHLNTGELFF
14	.	TRBJ2-7	.	TRBV7-8	TGTGCCTCTCTCCGAACAGTCTCTTCCTACGAGCAGTACTTC	CASLRTVSSYEQYF
15	TRBD1	TRBJ2-2	.	TRBV13	TGTGCCAGCAGCCTCGGACAGGGCGGCACCGGGGAGCTGTTTTTT	CASSLGQGGTGELFF
14	.	TRBJ1-1	.	TRBV11-3	TGTGCCAGCAGCCCAGGGGACAAGAACACTGAAGCTTTCTTT	CASSPGDKNTEAFF
13	TRBD1	TRBJ1-2	.	TRBV18	TGTGCCAGCTCACTATCAGGGGGCAATGGCTACACCTTC	CASSLSGGNGYTF
17	TRBD1	TRBJ2-1	.	TRBV3-1/TRBV3-2	TGTGCCAGCAGTGTAACGTCGGGACAGGGCTCCTACAATGAGCAGTTCTTC	CASSVTSGQGSYNEQFF
14	.	TRBJ2-2	few	TRBV2	TGTGCCAGCAGGGGCGGGGTTTCCACCGGGGAGCTGTTTTTT	CASRGGVSTGELFF
14	TRBD2	TRBJ2-2	once	TRBV15	TGTGCCACCAGCAGAGGGGGTAGCGGGGTCGAGCTGTTTTTT	CATSRGGSGVELFF
15	.	TRBJ1-1	.	TRBV19	TGTGCCAGTAGTATACAGGCAATGGTGAACACTGAAGCTTTCTTT	CASSIQAMVNTEAFF
15	.	TRBJ1-5	many	TRBV6-4	TGTGCCAGCAGTGATAATCCAGGATCCAATCAGCCCCAGCATTTT	CASSDNPGSNQPQHF
15	TRBD2	TRBJ2-7	once	TRBV2	TGTGCCAGCAGTGATTTGGCTAGCGGTATATACGAGCAGTACTTC	CASSDLASGIYEQYF
16	TRBD1	TRBJ2-1	.	TRBV13	TGTGCCAGCAGCTTAGGGACAGGGGCCTCCTACAATGAGCAGTTCTTC	CASSLGTGASYNEQFF
13	.	TRBJ2-1	.	TRBV7-2	TGTGCCAGCAGCTTATCTAGAGACAATGAGCAGTTCTTC	CASSLSRDNEQFF
16	TRBD2	TRBJ2-3	.	TRBV7-3	TGTGCCAGCAGCTTAGGACTAGCGGGGGGCGCAGATACGCAGTATTTT	CASSLGLAGGADTQYF
13	.	TRBJ1-5	once	TRBV29-1	TGCAGCGTTTCAGAAGATAGCAATCAGCCCCAGCATTTT	CSVSEDSNQPQHF
14	TRBD1	TRBJ1-6	.	TRBV19	TGTGCCAGTAGTACGACAGGGGGAAATTCACCCCTCCACTTT	CASSTTGGNSPLHF
14	TRBD2	TRBJ2-7	.	TRBV11-2	TGTGCCAGCAGCTTCTCCAGCGGGAGCTACGAGCAGTACTTC	CASSFSSGSYEQYF
13	.	TRBJ2-5	.	TRBV18	TGTGCCAGCAGAATATCCGGGGAAGAGACCCAGTACTTC	CASRISGEETQYF
12	.	TRBJ1-1	few	TRBV28	TGTGCCAGCAGTTTATCAAGTAGAGAAGCTTTCTTT	CASSLSSREAFF
13	.	TRBJ2-1	many	TRBV19	TGTGCCAGTAGTCCCCTCGGGGAAGGAGAGCAGTTCTTC	CASSPLGEGEQFF
16	.	TRBJ1-1	few	TRBV24-1	TGTGCCACCAGTGCCTTATCTTGGCAGGAGAACACTGAAGCTTTCTTT	CATSALSWQENTEAFF
14	.	TRBJ1-4	.	TRBV13	TGTGCCAGCAGCTTACGGGGGGCCTTGGGAAAACTGTTTTTT	CASSLRGALGKLFF